One T cell receptor beta chain is described in this entry. Per the original data handling: Reference gene primer amplification gave estimated nucleated cell counts. The method was immunoSEQ multiplex PCR; TCRdb's version includes in-frame clones alone and lacks a portion of them. V, J and clone size reflect that table, while D and trimming were determined from the DNA. This table holds roughly 87,000 clones, roughly 86% found once. V dropped 6 bases and J dropped 4; count of bases not matched to a gene: 12. Germline V gene data show CDR1 as SGHVS and CDR2 as FQNEAQ. This CDR3 is built from 17 residues. The entry originates in a study of blood T cell repertoires in COVID-19. Study-level background: The samples span acute and convalescent COVID-19 from the United States, Italy and Spain. The analysed material was cDNA or gDNA that came from T cells, B-cell-depleted T cells, or PBMCs.

The sequence was collected from a man aged 50 to 59 with active COVID-19. Sequencing used peripheral blood. The V gene is TRBV7-8, the J gene TRBJ2-1; 10 positions agree with TRBD1. In nucleotides, the CDR3 is TGTGCCAGCAGTAAAACATTGGTGGGACAGGGGTACAATGAGCAGTTCTTC. Amino acids: CASSKTLVGQGYNEQFF.